This T cell receptor beta chain comes out of a study of long-term antiretroviral therapy in people with HIV. Study-level findings and limits: Documentation of ART adherence, viral resistance or therapy changes was absent. HIV repertoire CDR3 lengths ranged less widely than those of controls.

This clone was seen only once. Its antigen is not identified. Before DNA extraction, 1-10 million cryopreserved PBMC were held in the samples. Run at survey level, the immunoSEQ assay was version v3.0. Method: immunoSEQ multiplex PCR; TCRdb's copy keeps in-frame clones and lacks some. This table holds approximately 17,000 clones, 70% to 85% found once. The sequence was obtained from a woman in her fifties or sixties with HIV. Here the sequenced sample was unsorted PBMCs, taken 1.5 years before starting antiretroviral therapy.

The CDR3 nucleotides read TGTGCCAGCAGCCCCCCAAAAACGGGACAGAGGAGCTCCTACGAGCAGTACTTC. Its translation is CASSPPKTGQRSSYEQYF. This rearrangement joins TRBV11-2 to TRBJ2-7, with 7 bases lining up with TRBD1. V shed 5 bases and J 0 bases; nucleotides not matched to a gene: 16. Germline CDR1 SGHAT, CDR2 FQNNGV. CDR3 length: 18 amino acids.